What follows is one T cell receptor (beta chain) and its context. Its antigen is still unknown. The sample comes from a study of T cells after posttransplantation cyclophosphamide. The study's findings and limits: After PTCy, TRB diversity resembled that of CNI/methotrexate controls. TRB overlap between skin or GI tissue T cells and blood was limited.

Germline V gene data show CDR1 as KGHSH and CDR2 as LQKENI. The length of the CDR3 is 14 residues. V gave up 6 bases and J gave up 6 bases; unmatched junction bases: 8. Libraries were prepared by immunoSEQ multiplex PCR; TCRdb keeps only in-frame clonotypes and omits some of them. The sample yields around 16,000 clones, approximately 88% seen once. Controls had myeloablative marrow grafts with methotrexate and calcineurin inhibitor, sampled at 1 year. The input for sequencing was PBMCs, taken less than 400 days after allogeneic stem cell transplant with calcineurin inhibitor and methotrexate. This TCR was sampled from a male patient younger than 35 who received an allogeneic stem cell transplant from a related donor, was CMV-positive, and had no GVHD. Among the T cells, some may be from the graft donor. This chain joins TRBV18 and TRBJ2-3; 8 nucleotides align to TRBD1. In nucleotides, the CDR3 is TGTGCCAGCTCGCTCCAGGGGGCATCGGATACGCAGTATTTT. Encoded protein: CASSLQGASDTQYF.